A selection of T cell receptor beta chains follows, all from one sample in a study of metastatic and nonmetastatic thyroid tumors. Via MiXCR, TCRdb re-called the PCR reads. The table records 16,000 or so clones, roughly 26% of them present only once. Sequencing was carried out using tumor tissue. The receptors were gathered from a male donor with papillary thyroid cancer or a benign thyroid nodule (not recorded which). Some clones in this sample may be carry-over from other donors' samples. The CDR3 runs from the conserved cysteine through the conserved F or W. A D gene is named only where the DNA matches it firmly. Clone size appears in some rows only: once, few, many, or a class for an expanded clone.

NA TRBJ2-7 TRBV6-1 NA CASSSSVYDQYF TGTGCCAGCAGCTCTAGCGTGTACGATCAGTACTTC
NA TRBJ2-4 TRBV12-5 many CASGLDRSANIQYF TGTGCTAGTGGTTTAGACAGATCAGCGAACATTCAGTACTTC
NA TRBJ2-7 TRBV20-1 many CSAMTLPPGTRETNAMNEQYF TGCAGTGCAATGACTCTTCCGCCGGGGACCAGAGAAACCAATGCTATGAACGAGCAGTACTTC
NA TRBJ2-2 TRBV15 NA CATSRGTCAITGELFF TGTGCCACCAGCAGAGGGACATGTGCAATCACCGGGGAGCTGTTTTTT
TRBD1 TRBJ2-3 TRBV12-3/TRBV12-4 few CASSPGQGSSTDTQYF TGTGCCAGCAGTCCCGGACAGGGTAGTTCCACAGATACGCAGTATTTT
NA TRBJ2-1 TRBV12-3/TRBV12-4 few CASSYRRGSYNEQFF TGTGCCAGCAGTTACAGGAGAGGCTCCTACAATGAGCAGTTCTTC
NA TRBJ2-3 TRBV11-1 NA CASEDRYSTDTQYF TGTGCCAGCGAAGACAGGTACAGCACAGATACGCAGTATTTT
NA TRBJ1-1 TRBV28 few CASTLRGTGVNTEAFF TGTGCCAGCACCCTGAGAGGTACCGGGGTGAACACTGAAGCTTTCTTT
NA TRBJ1-6 TRBV6-1 NA CASRPRGGSSRSPLHF TGTGCCAGCAGACCCCGGGGGGGGTCGTCTCGTTCACCCCTCCACTTT
NA TRBJ1-3 TRBV9 many CASRDSGNTIYF TGTGCCAGCAGAGACTCTGGAAACACCATATATTTT
TRBD2 TRBJ2-7 TRBV20-1 many CSAVLAGGNSYEQYF TGCAGTGCCGTACTAGCGGGAGGGAACTCCTACGAGCAGTACTTC
NA TRBJ1-6 TRBV7-3 many CASSPGANSPLHF TGTGCCAGCAGCCCGGGAGCAAATTCACCCCTCCACTTT
TRBD2 TRBJ2-7 TRBV6-2/TRBV6-3 few CASISGRQSYEQYF TGTGCCAGCATTAGCGGGAGGCAATCCTACGAGCAGTACTTC
NA TRBJ2-1 TRBV6-1 NA CASRRASWRGDEQFF TGTGCCAGCAGACGCGCTAGTTGGAGAGGCGATGAGCAGTTCTTC
NA TRBJ1-2 TRBV27 few CASGRGTNYGYTF TGTGCCAGCGGCAGAGGGACTAACTATGGCTACACCTTC
NA TRBJ2-5 TRBV7-6 NA CASSPQTGRKTQYF TGTGCCAGCAGCCCCCAGACAGGGAGGAAGACCCAGTACTTC
NA TRBJ1-2 TRBV28 many CASSRNYGYTF TGTGCCAGCAGTCGTAACTATGGCTACACCTTC
NA TRBJ2-1 TRBV4-2 many CASSQDGAAYNEQFF TGTGCCAGCAGCCAAGATGGGGCAGCCTACAATGAGCAGTTCTTC
NA TRBJ2-7 TRBV20-1 many CSARDEALLEQYF TGCAGTGCTAGAGATGAGGCCCTACTCGAGCAGTACTTC
TRBD1 TRBJ2-2 TRBV12-3/TRBV12-4 medium-sized CASSTGATGELFF TGTGCCAGCAGTACAGGGGCCACCGGGGAGCTGTTTTTT
NA TRBJ1-2 TRBV20-1 NA CSAPEQGARGYTF TGCAGTGCCCCCGAACAGGGAGCCCGTGGCTACACCTTC
NA TRBJ2-2 TRBV11-1 NA CASSLDRQRGNTGELFF TGTGCCAGCAGCTTAGATAGGCAGAGGGGCAACACCGGGGAGCTGTTTTTT
NA TRBJ1-1 TRBV6-5 many CASSYSGTGTEAFF TGTGCCAGCAGTTACTCTGGAACGGGCACTGAAGCTTTCTTT
NA TRBJ2-7 TRBV28 NA CARGWGEQYF TGTGCCAGAGGTTGGGGGGAGCAGTACTTC
NA TRBJ1-2 TRBV6-2/TRBV6-3 many CASSDGPISYGYTF TGTGCCAGCAGTGATGGTCCCATTAGCTATGGCTACACCTTC
NA TRBJ2-7 TRBV10-1 few CASSDMCEPYEQYF TGCGCCAGCAGTGATATGTGCGAACCCTACGAGCAGTACTTC
TRBD1 TRBJ1-6 TRBV6-2/TRBV6-3 few CLTGDNSPLHF TGTTTGACAGGGGATAATTCACCCCTCCACTTT